The sequence of this TCR beta chain was determined in a study of CD8+ T cells in alopecia areata. Turning to the study itself: It was oral tofacitinib, at 5 to 10 mg twice daily, that treated patients received.

Germline V CDR1 and CDR2: GTSNPN, SVGIG (reference sequence). The length of the CDR3 is 13 residues. V shed 4 bases and J shed 0 bases, with 9 bases lying between them. The treatment denotes: oral pan-JAK inhibitor, 5-10 mg twice daily. cDNA serving as the sequencing template came from extracted, reverse transcribed RNA. Profiled with immunoSEQ multiplex PCR; TCRdb holds only in-frame clones, not every one. The sample shows 90,000 to 150,000 clones, around 56% of them seen only once. The specimen was CD4+ T cells sorted from blood, collected at week 4, from a patient treated with tofacitinib. The sequence was collected from a human donor with alopecia areata. The V gene is TRBV30, the J gene TRBJ1-1, with a weak D call TRBD1 (6 bases). Written as DNA, the CDR3 is TGTGCCTGGATGGGACAATTGAACACTGAAGCTTTCTTT. It codes for CAWMGQLNTEAFF.